This T cell receptor (beta chain) was sequenced during a study of T cells in Graves' hyperthyroidism and ophthalmopathy. Broader study findings: Ophthalmopathy was told apart from stable hyperthyroidism by a 13 V-J model.

This clonotype was seen repeatedly, ten times or more. Its target is unknown. These patients, aged 18 to 65, had recently diagnosed hyperthyroidism lasting under 2 months. Trimming pared 2 bases from V and 1 base from J, leaving 11 bases between. This CDR3 has 15 amino acids. CDR1 KGHSH and CDR2 LQKENI come from the germline V gene. RNA transcripts yielded amplified TCR beta CDR3 regions. RT-PCR in the first round (using the HTBI primer set) targeted the TCR CDR3. MiXCR, applied by TCRdb to the multiplex PCR reads, yields one record per CDR3 protein. The table lists 400,000 to 600,000 distinct CDR3 sequences, around 20% of them singletons, with around 27% in the top ten.

The sample was blood. The origin of this receptor is a man younger than 35 with Graves' hyperthyroidism. This chain uses TRBV18 with TRBJ1-1, with unresolved D. The CDR3 nucleotides are TGTGCCAGCTCACCAAAAGGGTCGCAGAACACTGAAGCTTTCTTT. Protein product: CASSPKGSQNTEAFF.